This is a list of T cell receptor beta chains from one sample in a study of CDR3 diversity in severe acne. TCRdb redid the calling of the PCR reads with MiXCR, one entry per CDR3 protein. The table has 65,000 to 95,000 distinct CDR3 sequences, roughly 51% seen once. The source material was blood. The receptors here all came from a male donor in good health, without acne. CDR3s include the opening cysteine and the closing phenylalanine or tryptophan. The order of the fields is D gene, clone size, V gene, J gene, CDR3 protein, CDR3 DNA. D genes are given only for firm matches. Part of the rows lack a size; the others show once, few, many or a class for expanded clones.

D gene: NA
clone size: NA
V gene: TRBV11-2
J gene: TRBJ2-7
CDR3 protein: CASSLTNWGDYEQYF
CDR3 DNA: TGTGCCAGCAGCTTAACTAACTGGGGAGACTACGAGCAGTACTTC

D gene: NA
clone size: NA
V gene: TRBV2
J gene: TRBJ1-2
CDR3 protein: CASSARGYYGYTF
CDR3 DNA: TGTGCCAGCAGCGCGCGGGGGTACTATGGCTACACCTTC

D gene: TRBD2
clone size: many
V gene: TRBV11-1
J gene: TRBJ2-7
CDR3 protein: CASRPGGGSYEQYF
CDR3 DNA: TGTGCCAGCAGGCCCGGGGGGGGTTCCTACGAGCAGTACTTC

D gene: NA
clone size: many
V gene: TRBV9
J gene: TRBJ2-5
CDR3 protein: CASSVGLAFQETQYF
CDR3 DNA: TGTGCCAGCAGCGTGGGTCTAGCCTTCCAAGAGACCCAGTACTTC

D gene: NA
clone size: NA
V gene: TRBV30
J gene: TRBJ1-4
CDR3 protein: CAWALDYEKLFF
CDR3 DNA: TGTGCCTGGGCTTTGGATTATGAGAAACTGTTTTTT

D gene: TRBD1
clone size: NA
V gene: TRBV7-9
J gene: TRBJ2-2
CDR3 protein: CASSSQGFGELFF
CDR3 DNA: TGTGCCAGCAGCTCACAGGGGTTCGGGGAGCTGTTTTTT

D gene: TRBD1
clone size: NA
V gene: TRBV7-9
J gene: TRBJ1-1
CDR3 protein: CASSRAGTEGWNTEAFF
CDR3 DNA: TGTGCCAGCAGCCGAGCCGGGACAGAGGGCTGGAACACTGAAGCTTTCTTT

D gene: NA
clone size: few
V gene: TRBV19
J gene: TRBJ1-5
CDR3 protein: CASSGWGNQPQHF
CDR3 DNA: TGTGCCAGTTCGGGCTGGGGTAATCAGCCCCAGCATTTT

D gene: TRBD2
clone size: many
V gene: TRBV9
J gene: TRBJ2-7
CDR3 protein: CASSVPAGRPYEQYF
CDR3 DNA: TGTGCCAGCAGCGTACCGGCCGGGAGGCCCTACGAGCAGTACTTC

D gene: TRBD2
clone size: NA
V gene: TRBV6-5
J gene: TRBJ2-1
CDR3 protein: CASRSLAGGPNEQFF
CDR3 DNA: TGTGCCAGCCGGTCCCTAGCGGGAGGTCCCAATGAGCAGTTCTTC

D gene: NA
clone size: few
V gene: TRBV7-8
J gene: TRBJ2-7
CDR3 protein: CASSLAVGLQYEQYF
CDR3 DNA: TGTGCCAGCAGCTTAGCTGTTGGACTACAGTACGAGCAGTACTTC

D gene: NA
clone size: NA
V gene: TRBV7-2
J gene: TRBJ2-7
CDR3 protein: CASRLDFGQWGEQYF
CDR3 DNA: TGTGCCAGCAGATTGGATTTCGGACAGTGGGGAGAGCAGTACTTC

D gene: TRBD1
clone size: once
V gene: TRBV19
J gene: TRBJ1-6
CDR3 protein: CASSTQGARSPLHF
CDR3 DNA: TGTGCCAGTAGTACACAGGGGGCAAGGTCACCCCTCCACTTT

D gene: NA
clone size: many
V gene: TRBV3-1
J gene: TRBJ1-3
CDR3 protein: CASSQDRSGNTIYF
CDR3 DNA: TGTGCCAGCAGCCAAGATCGGTCCGGAAACACCATATATTTT

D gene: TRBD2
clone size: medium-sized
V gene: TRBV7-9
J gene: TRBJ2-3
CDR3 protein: CASSLDKSGRRDTQYF
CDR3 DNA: TGTGCCAGCAGCTTAGATAAGAGCGGGAGGCGAGATACGCAGTATTTT

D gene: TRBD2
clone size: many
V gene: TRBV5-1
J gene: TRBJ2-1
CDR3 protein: CASSLPLPGLAGNQYNEQFF
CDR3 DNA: TGCGCCAGCAGCTTGCCCCTTCCGGGACTAGCGGGCAACCAATACAATGAGCAGTTCTTC

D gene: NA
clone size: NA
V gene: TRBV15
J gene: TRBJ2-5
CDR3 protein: CATSSLDDQETQYF
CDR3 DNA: TGTGCCACCAGCAGCCTAGATGACCAAGAGACCCAGTACTTC

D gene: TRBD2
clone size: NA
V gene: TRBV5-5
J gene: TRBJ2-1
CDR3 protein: CASSLKAGPASYNEQFF
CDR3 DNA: TGTGCCAGCAGCTTGAAAGCGGGGCCTGCCTCCTACAATGAGCAGTTCTTC

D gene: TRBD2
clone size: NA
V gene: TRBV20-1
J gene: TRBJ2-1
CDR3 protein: CSAMSSGSDEQFF
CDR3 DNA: TGCAGTGCTATGTCTAGCGGGAGTGATGAGCAGTTCTTC

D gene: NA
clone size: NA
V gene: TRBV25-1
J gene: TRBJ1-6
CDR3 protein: CASSGQTSNSPLHF
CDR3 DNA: TGTGCCAGCAGTGGACAGACTAGTAATTCACCCCTCCACTTT

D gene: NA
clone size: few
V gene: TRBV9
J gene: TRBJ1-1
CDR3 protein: CASSVEGTLEAFF
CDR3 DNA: TGTGCCAGCAGCGTAGAGGGGACACTCGAAGCTTTCTTT

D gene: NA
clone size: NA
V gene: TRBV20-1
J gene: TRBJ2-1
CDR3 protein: CSARDTYNEQFF
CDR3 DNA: TGCAGTGCTCGGGACACCTACAATGAGCAGTTCTTC

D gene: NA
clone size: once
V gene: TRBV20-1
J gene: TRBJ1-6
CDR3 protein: CSTRDQGRNSPLHF
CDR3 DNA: TGCAGCACCAGGGATCAGGGCCGAAATTCACCCCTCCACTTT

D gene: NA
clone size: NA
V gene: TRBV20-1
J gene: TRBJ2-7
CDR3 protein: CSAAKTNRGDEQYF
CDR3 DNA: TGCAGTGCTGCGAAGACTAACCGCGGGGACGAGCAGTACTTC

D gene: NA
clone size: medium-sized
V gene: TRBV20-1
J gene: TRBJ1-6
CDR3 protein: CSAPLTEINDSPLHF
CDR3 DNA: TGCAGTGCTCCCCTTACGGAGATTAACGATTCACCCCTCCACTTT

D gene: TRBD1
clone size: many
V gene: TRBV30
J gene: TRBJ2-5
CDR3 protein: CAWIPTGGWETQYF
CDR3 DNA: TGTGCCTGGATCCCGACAGGGGGATGGGAGACCCAGTACTTC

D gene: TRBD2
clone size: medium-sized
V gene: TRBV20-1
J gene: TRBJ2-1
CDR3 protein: CSVLAGGPNEQFF
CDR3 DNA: TGCAGCGTACTAGCGGGAGGTCCAAACGAGCAGTTCTTC

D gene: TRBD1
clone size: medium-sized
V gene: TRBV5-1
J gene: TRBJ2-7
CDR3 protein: CASSSVDRGYEQYF
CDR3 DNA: TGCGCCAGCAGCTCAGTGGACAGGGGCTACGAGCAGTACTTC

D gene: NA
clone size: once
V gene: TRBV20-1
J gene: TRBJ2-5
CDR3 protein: CSARGGRETQYF
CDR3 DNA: TGCAGTGCTAGAGGGGGACGGGAGACCCAGTACTTC

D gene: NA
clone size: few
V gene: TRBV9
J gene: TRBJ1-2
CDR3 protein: CASSEGRREGRNGYTF
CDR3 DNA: TGTGCCAGCAGCGAGGGGAGGAGGGAGGGTCGGAATGGCTACACCTTC

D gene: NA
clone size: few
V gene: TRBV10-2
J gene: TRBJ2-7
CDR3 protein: CASRSHYEQYF
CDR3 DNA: TGCGCCAGCCGCTCCCACTACGAGCAGTACTTC

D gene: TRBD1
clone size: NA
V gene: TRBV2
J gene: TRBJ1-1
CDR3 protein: CASSERQGGAFF
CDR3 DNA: TGTGCCAGCAGTGAGAGGCAGGGGGGAGCTTTCTTT

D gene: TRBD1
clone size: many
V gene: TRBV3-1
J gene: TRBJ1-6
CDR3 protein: CASSQAGTGDNNSPLHF
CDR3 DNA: TGTGCCAGCAGCCAAGCCGGGACAGGGGATAATAATTCACCCCTCCACTTT

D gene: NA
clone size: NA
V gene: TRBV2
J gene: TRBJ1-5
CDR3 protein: CASGGFRQGQNQPQHF
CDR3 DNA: TGTGCCAGCGGGGGGTTTCGGCAGGGCCAAAATCAGCCCCAGCATTTT

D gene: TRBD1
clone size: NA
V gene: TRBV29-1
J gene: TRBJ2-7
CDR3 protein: CSVEDKTGGGEQYF
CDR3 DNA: TGCAGCGTTGAAGACAAGACAGGGGGTGGCGAGCAGTACTTC

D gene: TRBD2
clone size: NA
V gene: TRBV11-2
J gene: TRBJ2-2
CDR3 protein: CASSRTSGPNTGELFF
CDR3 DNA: TGTGCCAGCAGTAGAACTAGCGGACCGAACACCGGGGAGCTGTTTTTT

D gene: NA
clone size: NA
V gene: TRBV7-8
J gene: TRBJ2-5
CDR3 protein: CASSFLSGTQYF
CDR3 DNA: TGTGCCAGCAGCTTTTTATCGGGTACGCAGTACTTC

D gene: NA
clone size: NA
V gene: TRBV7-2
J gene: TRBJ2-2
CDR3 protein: CASSSTGSGYTGELFF
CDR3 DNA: TGTGCCAGCAGCTCTACAGGGTCTGGATACACCGGGGAGCTGTTTTTT

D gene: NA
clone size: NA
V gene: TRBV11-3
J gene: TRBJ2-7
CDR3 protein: CASSLGPYFSSGLNYEQYF
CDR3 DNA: TGTGCCAGCAGCTTAGGCCCCTACTTCAGTTCGGGGTTAAACTACGAGCAGTACTTC

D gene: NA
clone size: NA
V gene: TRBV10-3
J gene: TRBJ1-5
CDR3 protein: CASSPREISNQPQHF
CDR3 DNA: TGTGCCAGCAGTCCCCGGGAAATTAGCAATCAGCCCCAGCATTTT